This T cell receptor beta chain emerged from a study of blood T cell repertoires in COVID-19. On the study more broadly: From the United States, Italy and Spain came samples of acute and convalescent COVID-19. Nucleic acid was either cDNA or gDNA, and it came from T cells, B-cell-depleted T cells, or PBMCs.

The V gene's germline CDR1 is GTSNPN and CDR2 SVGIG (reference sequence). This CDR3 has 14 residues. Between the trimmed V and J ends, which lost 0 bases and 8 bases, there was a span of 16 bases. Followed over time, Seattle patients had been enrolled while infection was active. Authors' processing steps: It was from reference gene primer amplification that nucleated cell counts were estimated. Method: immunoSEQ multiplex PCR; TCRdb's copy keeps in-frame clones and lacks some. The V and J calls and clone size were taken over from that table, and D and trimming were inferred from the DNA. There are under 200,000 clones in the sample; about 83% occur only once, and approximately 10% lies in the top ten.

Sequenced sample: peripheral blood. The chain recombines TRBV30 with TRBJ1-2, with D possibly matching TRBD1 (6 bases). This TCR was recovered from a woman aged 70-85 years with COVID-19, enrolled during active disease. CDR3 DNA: TGTGCCTGGAGTGTAGGTGGGGGCGTATGGGGCTACACCTTC. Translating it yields CAWSVGGGVWGYTF.